These T cell receptor beta chains were read from a single sample in a study of T-cell reconstitution after alpha-beta-depleted transplantation in children. TCRdb reprocessed the PCR reads with MiXCR, giving one entry per CDR3 protein. This repertoire shows 250,000 to 300,000 distinct CDR3 sequences, roughly 9.1% found once; its top ten account for over 6%. Sequences were derived from PBMCs, sampled before TCRalphabeta/CD19-depleted stem cell transplant. These receptors all stem from a boy under three years old with acute myeloid leukemia, due to receive a stem cell transplant. Both conserved end residues are part of each CDR3. D genes are given only for firm matches. Expanded clones are given a class, and other clones once, few, many or no size at all.

size: few; V: TRBV24-1; J: TRBJ2-1; D: TRBD1; CDR3: CATSDYRQGDNEQFF; DNA: TGTGCCACCAGTGATTATCGACAGGGAGACAATGAGCAGTTCTTC
size: many; V: TRBV6-5; J: TRBJ1-4; D: NA; CDR3: CAAVGAGKLFF; DNA: TGTGCCGCTGTCGGTGCAGGAAAACTGTTTTTT
size: NA; V: TRBV6-5; J: TRBJ2-2; D: NA; CDR3: CASKNTGELFF; DNA: TGTGCCAGCAAAAACACCGGGGAGCTGTTTTTT
size: NA; V: TRBV20-1; J: TRBJ2-5; D: TRBD2; CDR3: CSARDPIYSGRGETQYF; DNA: TGCAGTGCTAGAGATCCGATTTATAGCGGGAGAGGAGAGACCCAGTACTTC
size: many; V: TRBV7-9; J: TRBJ1-2; D: TRBD1; CDR3: CASWTGGNGYTF; DNA: TGTGCCAGTTGGACAGGGGGCAACGGCTACACCTTC
size: many; V: TRBV10-3; J: TRBJ1-4; D: NA; CDR3: CAISESGRPNEKLFF; DNA: TGTGCCATCAGTGAGTCGGGACGGCCTAATGAAAAACTGTTTTTT
size: many; V: TRBV11-2; J: TRBJ2-7; D: NA; CDR3: CASSLVSQSSYEQYF; DNA: TGTGCCAGCAGCTTAGTGAGCCAGAGCTCCTACGAGCAGTACTTC
size: many; V: TRBV7-6; J: TRBJ1-1; D: NA; CDR3: CASSLGKKAEAFF; DNA: TGTGCCAGCAGCTTAGGTAAGAAGGCTGAAGCTTTCTTT
size: many; V: TRBV11-2; J: TRBJ2-5; D: NA; CDR3: CASTEGEETQYF; DNA: TGTGCCAGCACTGAGGGGGAGGAGACCCAGTACTTC
size: many; V: TRBV5-1; J: TRBJ2-3; D: TRBD2; CDR3: CASRDSGGPDTQYF; DNA: TGCGCCAGCAGAGATAGCGGGGGGCCAGATACGCAGTATTTT
size: NA; V: TRBV5-1; J: TRBJ2-2; D: TRBD2; CDR3: CASSLVAGDTGELFF; DNA: TGCGCCAGCAGCTTGGTAGCGGGGGACACCGGGGAGCTGTTTTTT
size: many; V: TRBV6-5; J: TRBJ2-1; D: TRBD2; CDR3: CASRQFYTVSGSDNEQFF; DNA: TGTGCCAGCAGGCAGTTTTATACGGTTAGCGGGAGCGACAATGAGCAGTTCTTC
size: many; V: TRBV20-1; J: TRBJ2-5; D: TRBD2; CDR3: CSATPWAGGPKTQYF; DNA: TGCAGTGCTACCCCTTGGGCGGGGGGGCCGAAGACCCAGTACTTC
size: many; V: TRBV5-1; J: TRBJ2-5; D: NA; CDR3: CASSPLQQETQYF; DNA: TGCGCCAGCAGCCCACTTCAACAAGAGACCCAGTACTTC
size: NA; V: TRBV5-8; J: TRBJ2-3; D: NA; CDR3: CASSSPQLAGATDTQYF; DNA: TGTGCCAGCAGCTCCCCTCAGTTGGCCGGGGCCACAGATACGCAGTATTTT
size: few; V: TRBV30; J: TRBJ1-1; D: NA; CDR3: CAWSAKLPVNTEAFF; DNA: TGTGCCTGGAGTGCCAAGTTGCCAGTGAACACTGAAGCTTTCTTT
size: NA; V: TRBV18; J: TRBJ1-6; D: NA; CDR3: CASSRDGGNSPLHF; DNA: TGTGCCAGCTCACGCGACGGGGGTAATTCACCCCTCCACTTT
size: many; V: TRBV12-3/TRBV12-4; J: TRBJ2-5; D: NA; CDR3: CASSPAVNTGETQYF; DNA: TGTGCCAGCAGTCCCGCCGTCAACACTGGGGAGACCCAGTACTTC
size: few; V: TRBV20-1; J: TRBJ2-6; D: NA; CDR3: CSAPFSGANVLTF; DNA: TGCAGTGCTCCATTTTCTGGGGCCAACGTCCTGACTTTC
size: many; V: TRBV6-2/TRBV6-3; J: TRBJ2-2; D: NA; CDR3: CASSPTELANTGELFF; DNA: TGTGCCAGCAGCCCAACAGAGCTCGCGAACACCGGGGAGCTGTTTTTT
size: NA; V: TRBV3-1; J: TRBJ2-1; D: TRBD2; CDR3: CATTQWLAGNLDNEQFF; DNA: TGTGCCACCACCCAATGGCTAGCGGGGAATTTGGACAATGAGCAGTTCTTC
size: NA; V: TRBV30; J: TRBJ2-3; D: TRBD1; CDR3: CAWHRGHTDTQYF; DNA: TGTGCCTGGCACAGGGGACACACAGATACGCAGTATTTT
size: many; V: TRBV9; J: TRBJ2-2; D: NA; CDR3: CASSDAGELFF; DNA: TGTGCCAGCAGCGACGCCGGGGAGCTGTTTTTT
size: many; V: TRBV11-1; J: TRBJ2-6; D: NA; CDR3: CASSFIRGQLLSGANVLTF; DNA: TGTGCCAGCAGCTTTATACGCGGACAGCTACTCTCTGGGGCCAACGTCCTGACTTTC
size: NA; V: TRBV2; J: TRBJ2-1; D: TRBD2; CDR3: CASKRGIYNEQFF; DNA: TGTGCCAGCAAGCGGGGGATCTACAATGAGCAGTTCTTC
size: many; V: TRBV29-1; J: TRBJ2-3; D: TRBD2; CDR3: CSVEREAVGTQYF; DNA: TGCAGCGTGGAGCGGGAGGCAGTAGGCACGCAGTATTTT
size: NA; V: TRBV7-9; J: TRBJ1-6; D: TRBD1; CDR3: CASSWGQEDSPLHF; DNA: TGTGCCAGCAGCTGGGGACAGGAGGACTCACCCCTCCACTTT
size: many; V: TRBV12-3/TRBV12-4; J: TRBJ2-7; D: NA; CDR3: CASSLAWEDEQYF; DNA: TGTGCCAGCAGTTTAGCGTGGGAGGACGAGCAGTACTTC
size: many; V: TRBV5-1; J: TRBJ1-1; D: NA; CDR3: CASSLRPGNTEAFF; DNA: TGCGCCAGCAGCCTGAGACCGGGGAACACTGAAGCTTTCTTT
size: NA; V: TRBV12-3/TRBV12-4; J: TRBJ2-3; D: TRBD2; CDR3: CASSWAGRGGPRTDTQYF; DNA: TGTGCCAGCAGCTGGGCCGGGCGGGGGGGTCCTCGCACAGATACGCAGTATTTT
size: many; V: TRBV29-1; J: TRBJ1-5; D: TRBD1; CDR3: CSVGTGGNQPQHF; DNA: TGCAGCGTAGGAACAGGGGGCAATCAGCCCCAGCATTTT
size: many; V: TRBV7-9; J: TRBJ2-7; D: NA; CDR3: CASSTEGYEQYF; DNA: TGTGCCAGCAGCACCGAGGGCTACGAGCAGTACTTC
size: few; V: TRBV19; J: TRBJ1-1; D: NA; CDR3: CASSIDRGTEAFF; DNA: TGTGCCAGTAGTATAGATAGAGGTACTGAAGCTTTCTTT
size: many; V: TRBV28; J: TRBJ1-6; D: TRBD1; CDR3: CASSYLQGQWNNSPLHF; DNA: TGTGCCAGCAGTTACCTACAGGGGCAGTGGAATAATTCACCCCTCCACTTT
size: many; V: TRBV7-3; J: TRBJ2-3; D: TRBD1; CDR3: CASSFRQGTDTQYF; DNA: TGTGCCAGCAGCTTCAGACAGGGGACGGATACGCAGTATTTT